The 17 T cell receptor beta chains below were found in one sample sequenced in a study of sequential checkpoint blockade in melanoma. This table comes from immunoSEQ multiplex PCR, and its TCRdb copy is limited to in-frame clones, with some not included. The sample lists some 18,000 clones; under 85% were seen once. The sample's treatment: randomized to nivolumab then ipilimumab (arm A) or the reverse (arm B). Material: tumor tissue (inferred from file names), obtained from a patient given nivolumab and ipilimumab in sequence. All receptors derive from a human donor with melanoma.

This chain joins TRBV19 and TRBJ1-1; no clear D. This CDR3 spans 13 amino acids. Deletions cut 3 bases from V and 2 bases from J, with 7 bases between. Germline CDR1 is LNHDA and CDR2 is SQIVND (reference sequence). CDR3 sequence: CASSMYGNTEAFF. CDR3 in DNA: TGTGCCAGTAGTATGTATGGAAACACTGAAGCTTTCTTT.

In its sample, this clone ranks as medium-sized. V usage is TRBV6-8 and J usage is TRBJ2-5; 10 bases fit TRBD1. The germline V gene encodes CDR1 MNHGY and CDR2 SAAAGT. This CDR3 region has 15 residues. J was trimmed by 5 bases and V by 6 bases; bases with no gene match: 9. The DNA of the CDR3 is TGTGCCAGCAGCCCCGGGACAGGGGATGTGGAGACCCAGTACTTC. It is translated as CASSPGTGDVETQYF.

This rearrangement joins TRBV19 to TRBJ2-1, with 8 bases identical to TRBD1. This CDR3 has 18 residues. Per the germline V gene, CDR1 is LNHDA and CDR2 is SQIVND (reference sequence). V was clipped by 1 base and J by 9 bases; unmatched bases: 17. The CDR3 spells CASSIVGQGGVLYGEQFF. CDR3 nucleotide sequence: TGTGCCAGTAGTATAGTTGGACAGGGTGGGGTTTTGTACGGTGAGCAGTTCTTC.

V is TRBV7-7 and J is TRBJ2-7; possible D gene TRBD1, 6 bases. CDR1 is SSHAT, CDR2 FNYEAQ, per germline (reference sequence). Deletions cut 2 bases from V and 2 bases from J, with 10 bases between. CDR3 length: 14 amino acids. In nucleotides, the CDR3 is TGTGCCAGCAGCTTATCCGGGACAACCTACGAGCAGTACTTC. This sequence encodes CASSLSGTTYEQYF.

The chain joins TRBV6-8 to TRBJ2-2; either TRBD1 or TRBD2 may supply D (6 bases each). Trimming left V 0 bases short and J 4 bases short, with 12 bases between. CDR3 length: 16 residues. Germline-derived CDR1 and CDR2 are MNHGY and SAAAGT. CDR3 DNA: TGTGCCAGCAGTTACTCCGGGGGCGCCTCCACCGGGGAGCTGTTTTTT. It codes for CASSYSGGASTGELFF.

The chain recombines TRBV18 with TRBJ2-1; the D is unclear. The CDR3 spans 14 residues. The V gene lost 0 bases and the J gene lost 5 bases, with 8 bases spanning the gap. From germline, CDR1 is KGHSH and CDR2 LQKENI. CDR3 DNA: TGTGCCAGCTCACCACCTGCCACTCACAATGAGCAGTTCTTC. This sequence encodes CASSPPATHNEQFF.

This clone showed up just once. Here the CDR3 DNA reads TGTGCCAGCAGCTTAACCGGGTCGGAGACCCAGTACTTC. The encoded protein is CASSLTGSETQYF. This sequence joins TRBV7-1 and TRBJ2-5, with no clear D. TRBV7-1 qualifies as an ORF whose function is uncertain. The V and J ends lost 4 bases and 5 bases respectively, with 11 bases between them. The length of the CDR3 is 13 residues.

This rearrangement joins TRBV28 to TRBJ2-5; no clear D gene. The CDR3 consists of 14 residues. V was pared by 5 bases and J by 7 bases, with 17 bases between. Germline values: CDR1 MDHEN, CDR2 SYDVKM. The DNA for the CDR3 is TGTGCCAGCAGTGAATTAAGGGCCCCGGGGACCCAGTACTTC. Translating it yields CASSELRAPGTQYF.

The chain employs TRBV19 and TRBJ1-1, with D tentatively TRBD1 (5 bases). Trimming pared 1 base from V and 0 bases from J, leaving 9 bases between. The CDR3 spans 15 residues. Germline lookup yields CDR1 LNHDA and CDR2 SQIVND (reference sequence). The CDR3 nucleotides read TGTGCCAGTAGTATAGGGGTAGGGGTGAACACTGAAGCTTTCTTT. This encodes CASSIGVGVNTEAFF.

V is TRBV7-5 and J is TRBJ2-3; no check of the table's D call, TRBD2, against the DNA was made. TRBV7-5 is an annotated pseudogene. The CDR3 is 17 amino acids. CDR3 nucleotide sequence: TGTGCCAGCAGCTGGGGACTAGCGGGGGGGCCGGCAGATACGCAGTATTTT. It codes for CASSWGLAGGPADTQYF.

This clone qualifies as medium-sized. The J gene is TRBJ1-1, the V gene TRBV6-8, with a weak D call TRBD1 (6 bases). The CDR3 contains 14 residues. Germline V gene sequence: CDR1 MNHGY, CDR2 SAAAGT. V lost 5 bases and J lost 6, with 16 bases in between. CDR3 amino acids: CASSDPGGFSEAFF. The CDR3 nucleotides read TGTGCCAGCAGTGATCCGGGGGGCTTCTCTGAAGCTTTCTTT.

This clone was counted between two and nine times. The V gene is TRBV11-3, the J gene TRBJ2-7; D tentatively fits TRBD1 or TRBD2 (5 bases each). The V and J ends lost 5 bases and 2 bases respectively, with 13 bases between them. The CDR3 contains 14 residues. Germline values: CDR1 SGHNT, CDR2 YENEEA. The CDR3 nucleotides are TGTGCCAGCAGCCCCCGGGACGGACCCTACGAGCAGTACTTC. Translating it yields CASSPRDGPYEQYF.

The chain is built from TRBV28 and TRBJ1-1; D is perhaps TRBD1 (5 bases). The CDR3 runs 16 residues. Germline CDR1 and CDR2: MDHEN and SYDVKM. With 7 bases removed from V and 0 bases from J, the gap between germline ends came to 18 bases. The CDR3 bases are TGTGCCAGCACCACTCGCCCGGACACCCTGAACACTGAAGCTTTCTTT. It translates to CASTTRPDTLNTEAFF.

V usage is TRBV12-5 and J usage is TRBJ1-1; unclear D gene. Germline CDR1 is LGHNT and CDR2 is FRNRAP. The CDR3 extends over 11 amino acids. CDR3 DNA sequence: TGTGCCACCCAAGTAAACACTGAAGCTTTCTTT. This sequence encodes CATQVNTEAFF. Complete variable domain (other parts from reference TRBV12-5 and TRBJ1-1): DARVTQTPRHKVTEMGQEVTMRCQPILGHNTVFWYRQTMMQGLELLAYFRNRAPLDDSGMPKDRFSAEMPDATLATLKIQPSEPRDSAVYFCATQVNTEAFFGQGTRLTVV.

V and J are TRBV9 and TRBJ1-5; unclear D gene. The CDR3 has 12 residues. The V and J ends lost 5 bases and 9 bases respectively, with 12 bases between them. CDR1 and CDR2 from the germline V gene are SGDLS and YYNGEE. In nucleotides, the CDR3 is TGTGCCAGCAGTGTCATCGTTGGGCCCCAGCATTTT. Translation: CASSVIVGPQHF.

The genes are TRBV7-2 and TRBJ1-5; 11 nucleotides match TRBD1. Germline loops: CDR1 SGHTA, CDR2 FQGNSA. J was trimmed by 3 bases and V by 4 bases; bases with no gene match: 2. CDR3 length: 15 amino acids. The CDR3 is CASSSGQGVNQPQHF. As DNA, the CDR3 is TGTGCCAGCAGCTCGGGACAGGGGGTCAATCAGCCCCAGCATTTT.

J is TRBJ2-7 and V is TRBV5-1, with 11 bases matching TRBD1. Per the germline V gene, CDR1 is SGHRS and CDR2 is YFSETQ. The length of the CDR3 is 14 residues. The ends lost 4 bases at V and 6 bases at J; junction bases unmatched: 6. This CDR3 is CASSTRTGGGEQYF. The CDR3 bases are TGCGCCAGCAGCACCCGGACAGGGGGCGGCGAGCAGTACTTC. The full variable domain, in which reference TRBV5-1 and TRBJ2-7 provide the parts outside the CDR3, is KAGVTQTPRYLIKTRGQQVTLSCSPISGHRSVSWYQQTPGQGLQFLFEYFSETQRNKGNFPGRFSGRQFSNSRSEMNVSTLELGDSALYLCASSTRTGGGEQYFGPGTRLTVT.